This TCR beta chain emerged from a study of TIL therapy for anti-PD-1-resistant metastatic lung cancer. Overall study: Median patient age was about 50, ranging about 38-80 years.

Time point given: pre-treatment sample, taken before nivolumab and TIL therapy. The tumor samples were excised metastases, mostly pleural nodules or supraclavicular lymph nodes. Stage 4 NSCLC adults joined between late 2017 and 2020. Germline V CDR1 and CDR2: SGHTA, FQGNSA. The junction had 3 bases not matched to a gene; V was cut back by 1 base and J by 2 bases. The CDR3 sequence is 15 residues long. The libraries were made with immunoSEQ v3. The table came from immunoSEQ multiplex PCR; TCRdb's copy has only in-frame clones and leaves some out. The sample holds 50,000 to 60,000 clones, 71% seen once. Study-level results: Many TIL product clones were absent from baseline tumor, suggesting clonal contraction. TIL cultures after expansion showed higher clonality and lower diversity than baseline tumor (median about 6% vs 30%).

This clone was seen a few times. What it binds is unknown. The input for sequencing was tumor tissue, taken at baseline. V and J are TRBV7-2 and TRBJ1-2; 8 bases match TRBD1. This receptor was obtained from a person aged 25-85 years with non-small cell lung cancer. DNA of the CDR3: TGTGCCAGCAGCTTAGACAACAGGGGGAACTATGGCTACACCTTC. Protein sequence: CASSLDNRGNYGYTF.